Following are 9 T cell receptor beta chains from one sample sequenced in a study of cytomegalovirus exposure and HLA in healthy donors. Primers: 60 Vbeta forward and 13 Jbeta reverse. Clones were read by immunoSEQ multiplex PCR, and TCRdb kept only the in-frame ones, dropping some. The profile shows over 200,000 clones, more than 85% of them singletons. Material: PBMCs. The receptors here all came from a woman younger than 30 in good health and CMV-seronegative.

The chain employs TRBV19 and TRBJ1-3; D is ambiguous. Trimming pared 6 bases from V and 4 bases from J, leaving 19 bases between. CDR3 size: 16 residues. Germline CDR1 LNHDA, CDR2 SQIVND (reference sequence). The CDR3 here is CASRQPSRSGGNTIYF. The CDR3 coding sequence is TGTGCCAGTAGACAGCCGTCCCGCTCCGGAGGAAACACCATATATTTT.

V gene TRBV5-5 combines with J gene TRBJ2-1; 7 bases are shared with TRBD1. CDR3 size: 14 residues. The V gene end was trimmed by 4 bases and the J gene end by 0 bases; junction bases not matched to a gene: 1. The germline V gene encodes CDR1 SGHKS and CDR2 YYEKEE (reference sequence). The CDR3 spells CASSRDSSYNEQFF. The CDR3 DNA reads as TGTGCCAGCAGCCGGGACAGCTCCTACAATGAGCAGTTCTTC. Complete variable domain (other parts from reference TRBV5-5 and TRBJ2-1): DAGVTQSPTHLIKTRGQQVTLRCSPISGHKSVSWYQQVLGQGPQFIFQYYEKEERGRGNFPDRFSARQFPNYSSELNVNALLLGDSALYLCASSRDSSYNEQFFGPGTRLTVL.

For the CDR3, the DNA is TGTGCCAGCAGCTTAGTCCCAAACCGGGGTAACTTCTATGGCTACACCTTC. Protein product: CASSLVPNRGNFYGYTF. The chain is built from TRBV11-2 and TRBJ1-2; D uncertain. Trimming removed 1 base from V and 4 bases from J, with 19 bases in between. Looked up from germline, CDR1 is SGHAT and CDR2 is FQNNGV. The CDR3 consists of 17 residues. The full variable domain, its missing parts supplied by reference TRBV11-2 and TRBJ1-2, is EAGVAQSPRYKIIEKRQSVAFWCNPISGHATLYWYQQILGQGPKLLIQFQNNGVVDDSQLPKDRFSAERLKGVDSTLKIQPAKLEDSAVYLCASSLVPNRGNFYGYTFGSGTRLTVV.

The chain has TRBV5-1 and TRBJ2-5; 11 bases align to TRBD2. CDR1 is SGHRS, CDR2 YFSETQ, per germline. The CDR3 runs to 16 residues. The J segment lost 5 bases and the V segment lost 0 bases, leaving 6 bases of the junction unmatched. The CDR3 sequence is CASSLGLAGGYETQYF. In nucleotides, the CDR3 is TGCGCCAGCAGCTTGGGCCTAGCGGGGGGATATGAGACCCAGTACTTC.

The sample holds a few counts of this clone. The chain links TRBV7-9 to TRBJ2-5; TRBD1 matches 8 bases. Germline V gives CDR1 SEHNR, CDR2 FQNEAQ (reference sequence). This CDR3 has 16 amino acids. The V gene end was trimmed by 2 bases and the J gene end by 4 bases; junction bases not matched to a gene: 9. CDR3 in DNA: TGTGCCAGCAGCTTATCAGGCAGGGGGCGAGGAGAGACCCAGTACTTC. This codes for CASSLSGRGRGETQYF. The whole variable domain, remainder taken from reference TRBV7-9 and TRBJ2-5, is DTGVSQNPRHKITKRGQNVTFRCDPISEHNRLYWYRQTLGQGPEFLTYFQNEAQLEKSRLLSDRFSAERPKGSFSTLEIQRTEQGDSAMYLCASSLSGRGRGETQYFGPGTRLLVL.

V gene TRBV7-2 combines with J gene TRBJ1-1, with 9 positions matching TRBD1. V dropped 7 bases and J dropped 0; count of bases not matched to a gene: 9. The CDR3 runs 16 residues. The V gene's germline CDR1 is SGHTA and CDR2 FQGNSA. The chain's CDR3 is CASNPDRGEVNTEAFF. CDR3 coding DNA: TGTGCCAGCAACCCGGACAGGGGAGAGGTGAACACTGAAGCTTTCTTT.

This rearrangement joins TRBV6-5 to TRBJ2-1; weak D call: TRBD2 (5 bases). The germline CDR1 and CDR2 sequences are MNHEY and SVGAGI. This CDR3 comprises 15 residues. The V end lost 3 bases, the J end lost 7 bases, and 16 bases lay between the germline ends. CDR3 in DNA: TGTGCCAGCAGTTATCGAGGCGGGCTTAGGAATGAGCAGTTCTTC. This gives the protein CASSYRGGLRNEQFF.

The V gene is TRBV27, the J gene TRBJ1-2; 7 bases align to TRBD1. Germline V lookup: CDR1 MNHEY, CDR2 SMNVEV (reference sequence). V lost 6 bases, J lost 6 bases, and 13 bases stayed unmatched. CDR3 length: 15 residues. CDR3 residues: CASRRSGQSGNGYTF. For the CDR3, the DNA is TGTGCCAGCAGGAGATCGGGACAGAGTGGAAATGGCTACACCTTC.

The chain is built from TRBV19 and TRBJ1-2; 7 positions match TRBD1. The J segment lost 5 bases and the V segment lost 6 bases, leaving 9 bases of the junction unmatched. Germline CDR1 reads LNHDA; CDR2 reads SQIVND (reference sequence). The CDR3 contains 14 residues. DNA for the CDR3: TGTGCCAGTAGCCTCGACAGGGAAAAGTATGGCTACACCTTC. It yields the protein CASSLDREKYGYTF.